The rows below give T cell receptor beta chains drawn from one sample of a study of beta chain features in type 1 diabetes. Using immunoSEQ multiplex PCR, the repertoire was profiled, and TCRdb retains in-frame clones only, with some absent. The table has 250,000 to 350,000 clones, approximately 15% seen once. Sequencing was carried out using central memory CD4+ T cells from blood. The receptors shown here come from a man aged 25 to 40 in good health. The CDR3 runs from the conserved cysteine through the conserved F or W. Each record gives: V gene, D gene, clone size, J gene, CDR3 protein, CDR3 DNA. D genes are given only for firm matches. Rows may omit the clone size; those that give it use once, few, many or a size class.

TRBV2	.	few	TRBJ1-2	CASSDPGRGGGYTF	TGTGCCAGCAGTGATCCAGGGCGAGGAGGAGGCTACACCTTC
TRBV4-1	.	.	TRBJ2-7	CASSQEDYSAHYEQYF	TGCGCCAGCAGCCAAGAGGATTACTCGGCCCACTACGAGCAGTACTTC
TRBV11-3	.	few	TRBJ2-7	CASSSAGIYEQYF	TGTGCCAGCAGCTCCGCAGGGATTTACGAGCAGTACTTC
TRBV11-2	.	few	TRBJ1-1	CASSFGAITEAFF	TGTGCCAGCAGCTTCGGGGCAATCACTGAAGCTTTCTTT
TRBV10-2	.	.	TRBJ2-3	CASRDNQDTQYF	TGCGCCAGCAGGGACAACCAGGATACGCAGTATTTT
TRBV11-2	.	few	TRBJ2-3	CASSLDIGGTDTQYF	TGTGCCAGCAGCTTAGATATAGGGGGCACAGATACGCAGTATTTT
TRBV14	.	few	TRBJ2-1	CASSQPKPKDEQFF	TGTGCCAGCAGCCAACCCAAGCCGAAGGATGAGCAGTTCTTC
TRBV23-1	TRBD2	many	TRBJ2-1	CASSQIDLSGGRDEQFF	TGCGCCAGCAGTCAAATCGATTTGAGCGGGGGTAGGGATGAGCAGTTCTTC
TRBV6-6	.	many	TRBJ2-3	CASSYSGDSGTAQYF	TGTGCCAGCAGTTACTCGGGGGATTCGGGGACTGCGCAGTATTTT
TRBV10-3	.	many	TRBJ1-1	CATSRDRNTEAFF	TGTGCCACAAGCCGCGACAGAAACACTGAAGCTTTCTTT
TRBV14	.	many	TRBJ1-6	CASSQGIPTVPNSPLHF	TGTGCCAGCAGCCAAGGGATTCCGACAGTTCCTAATTCACCCCTCCACTTT
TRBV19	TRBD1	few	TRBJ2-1	CASSIVDRGRYNEQFF	TGTGCCAGTAGTATAGTGGACAGGGGCCGTTACAATGAGCAGTTCTTC
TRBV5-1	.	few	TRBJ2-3	CASRLTDTQYF	TGCGCCAGCAGACTGACAGATACGCAGTATTTT
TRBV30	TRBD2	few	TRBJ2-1	CAWSSTSGRWNEQFF	TGTGCCTGGAGCAGTACTAGCGGGAGATGGAATGAGCAGTTCTTC
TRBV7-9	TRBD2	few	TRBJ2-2	CASTLAGEGTGELFF	TGTGCCAGCACGCTAGCGGGAGAGGGAACCGGGGAGCTGTTTTTT
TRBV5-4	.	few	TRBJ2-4	CASSPALTENIQYF	TGTGCCAGCAGCCCCGCTCTGACGGAAAACATTCAGTACTTC
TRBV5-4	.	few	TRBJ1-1	CASSLFGGWEAFF	TGTGCCAGCAGCCTATTCGGGGGTTGGGAAGCTTTCTTT
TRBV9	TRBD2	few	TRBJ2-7	CASSPRAGGSHEQYF	TGTGCCAGCTCACCACGGGCGGGGGGCAGCCACGAGCAGTACTTC
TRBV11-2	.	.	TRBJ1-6	CASSQDSRNSPLHF	TGTGCCAGCAGCCAGGACAGCCGGAATTCACCCCTCCACTTT
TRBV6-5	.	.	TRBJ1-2	CASSYNRGDYGYTF	TGTGCCAGCAGTTACAATCGGGGAGACTATGGCTACACCTTC
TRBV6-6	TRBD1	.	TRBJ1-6	CASSLGQGGSPLHF	TGTGCCAGCAGTTTGGGACAGGGAGGTTCACCCCTCCACTTT
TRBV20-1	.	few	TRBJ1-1	CSAPLNTEAFF	TGCAGTGCTCCTTTGAACACTGAAGCTTTCTTT
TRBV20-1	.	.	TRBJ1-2	CSASLKAGYTF	TGCAGTGCTAGTCTCAAAGCTGGCTACACCTTC
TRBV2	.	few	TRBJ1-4	CASSSRQATNEKLFF	TGTGCCAGCAGTTCCCGACAGGCAACTAATGAAAAACTGTTTTTT
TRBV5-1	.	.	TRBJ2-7	CASSLEGPRQYF	TGCGCCAGCAGCTTGGAGGGGCCCCGGCAGTACTTC
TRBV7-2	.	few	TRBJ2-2	CASRGTPTTGELFF	TGTGCCAGCAGAGGGACACCGACCACCGGGGAGCTGTTTTTT
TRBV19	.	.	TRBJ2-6	CASSIEGMGVSGANVLTF	TGTGCCAGTAGTATTGAGGGGATGGGGGTCTCTGGGGCCAACGTCCTGACTTTC
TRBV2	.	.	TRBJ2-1	CASRLGTLNEQFF	TGTGCCAGCAGGCTCGGGACTCTCAATGAGCAGTTCTTC
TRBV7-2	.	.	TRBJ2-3	CASSPDTDTQYF	TGTGCCAGCAGCCCTGACACAGATACGCAGTATTTT
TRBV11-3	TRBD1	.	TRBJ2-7	CASSADRGQEQYF	TGTGCCAGCAGCGCAGACAGGGGGCAAGAGCAGTACTTC
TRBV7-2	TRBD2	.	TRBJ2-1	CSSSLVGTSGYNEQFF	TGTTCCAGCAGCTTAGTGGGCACTAGCGGATACAATGAGCAGTTCTTC
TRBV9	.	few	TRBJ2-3	CASSVEADTQYF	TGTGCCAGCAGCGTAGAGGCAGATACGCAGTATTTT